The 11 T cell receptor beta chains reported below all come from one sample, sequenced in a study of Ad26.COV2.S vaccination and SARS-CoV-2 variants. Described treatment: roughly 20 received Ad26.COV2.S at low or high dose, single or two shots; about 5 received placebo; per-sample allocation not given. Samples came from day 63 after the first vaccine or placebo injection. The table came from immunoSEQ multiplex PCR; TCRdb's copy has only in-frame clones and leaves some out. The profile shows 240,000 or so clones, around 87% of them singletons. This specimen consisted of peripheral blood, obtained in a trial of Ad26.COV2.S vaccine versus placebo. These receptors were taken from a person aged 18-60 years who received the Ad26.COV2.S COVID-19 vaccine or a placebo.

This chain links TRBV23-1 with TRBJ2-2, with TRBD1 matching 12 bases. TRBV23-1 is treated as an ORF (open reading frame) with a function not yet certain. There are 20 residues in the CDR3. V shed 2 bases and J 3 bases; nucleotides not matched to a gene: 13. CDR3 sequence (DNA): TGCGCCAGCAGTCAACCCGGGACAGGGGGCGTAAAGGTGGACACCGGGGAGCTGTTTTTT. This codes for CASSQPGTGGVKVDTGELFF.

The chain combines TRBV30 with TRBJ2-7, with TRBD1 identical over 7 bases. V lost 4 bases, J lost 1 base, and 1 base stayed unmatched. The CDR3 totals 12 residues. Per the germline V gene, CDR1 is GTSNPN and CDR2 is SVGIG (reference sequence). Here the CDR3 DNA reads TGTGCCTGGACAGGGGGTTCCTACGAGCAGTACTTC. This encodes CAWTGGSYEQYF.

This chain connects TRBV28 to TRBJ1-1; no clear D. This CDR3 has 14 residues. Trimming took off 7 bases at V and 0 bases at J, with 12 bases between the two ends. Germline V gene data show CDR1 as MDHEN and CDR2 as SYDVKM. The DNA for the CDR3 is TGTGCCAGCACCCTGACACCGATGAACACTGAAGCTTTCTTT. Protein sequence: CASTLTPMNTEAFF. The full variable domain, completed using reference TRBV28 and TRBJ1-1, is DVKVTQSSRYLVKRTGEKVFLECVQDMDHENMFWYRQDPGLGLRLIYFSYDVKMKEKGDIPEGYSVSREKKERFSLILESASTNQTSMYLCASTLTPMNTEAFFGQGTRLTVV.

The chain couples TRBV19 to TRBJ2-3, with 7 bases fitting TRBD1. CDR3 length equals 15 residues. V trimming: 2 bases; J trimming: 3 bases; junction bases outside the gene matches: 5. From germline, CDR1 is LNHDA and CDR2 SQIVND (reference sequence). CDR3 sequence (DNA): TGTGCCAGTAGTATAAGTGACAGGGAAACAGATACGCAGTATTTT. Translation: CASSISDRETDTQYF.

The V call is TRBV2, the J call TRBJ2-5; D remains ambiguous. This CDR3 comprises 12 residues. V lost 9 bases and J 2 bases, leaving 10 bases between the germline ends. Per germline, CDR1 SNHLY and CDR2 FYNNEI. DNA for the CDR3: TGTGCCAGTGCGACTTATCAAGAGACCCAGTACTTC. Translated, it gives CASATYQETQYF. The full variable domain, rest sourced from reference TRBV2 and TRBJ2-5, is EPEVTQTPSHQVTQMGQEVILRCVPISNHLYFYWYRQILGQKVEFLVSFYNNEISEKSEIFDDQFSVERPDGSNFTLKIRSTKLEDSAMYFCASATYQETQYFGPGTRLLVL.

V usage is TRBV4-3 and J usage is TRBJ1-1, with a weak D call TRBD1 (6 bases). V lost 6 bases and J 1 base, leaving 12 bases between the germline ends. Germline V lookup: CDR1 LGHNA, CDR2 YSLEER. The CDR3 has 14 residues. Here the CDR3 DNA reads TGCGCCAGCAGGGGGAGGGGGGCGAACACTGAAGCTTTCTTT. Translated: CASRGRGANTEAFF.

The V call is TRBV5-4, the J call TRBJ1-3; 12 bases fit TRBD1. The CDR3 sequence is 17 residues long. CDR1 is SGHNT and CDR2 is YYREEE in the germline V gene (reference sequence). Trimming cost V 3 bases and J 0 bases; bases outside gene matches: 4. The CDR3 sequence: CASSWGQGALSGNTIYF. Written as DNA, the CDR3 is TGTGCCAGCAGCTGGGGACAGGGGGCCCTCTCTGGAAACACCATATATTTT.

The CDR3 DNA reads as TGTGCCAGCAGCTCTGGGAGCACAGATACGCAGTATTTT. Protein sequence: CASSSGSTDTQYF. This chain joins TRBV5-8 and TRBJ2-3; no clear D. This CDR3 is built from 13 residues. The germline V gene encodes CDR1 SGHTS and CDR2 YDEGEE. V gave up 3 bases and J gave up 0 bases, with 5 bases separating them.

The chain links TRBV10-3 to TRBJ2-2; no reliable D call. The CDR3 has 13 amino acids. V gave up 0 bases and J gave up 7 bases, with 6 bases separating them. Germline CDR1 and CDR2: ENHRY and SYGVKD. CDR3 region: CAISESNLGELFF. The CDR3 DNA reads as TGTGCCATCAGTGAGTCGAACCTCGGGGAGCTGTTTTTT.

Of note for this clone: The junction does not match germline at one end; this may be a read error. The chain uses TRBV7-7 and TRBJ2-1; 10 bases agree with TRBD2. Germline CDR1 SSHAT, CDR2 FNYEAQ (reference sequence). CDR3 size: 15 residues. The CDR3 loop reads CASSPTSGPGNEQFF. CDR3 DNA: TGTGCTAGCAGCCCGACTAGCGGGCCTGGGAATGAGCAGTTCTTC.

The V gene is TRBV28, the J gene TRBJ1-5; D uncertain. The germline V gene encodes CDR1 MDHEN and CDR2 SYDVKM. Trimming cost V 4 bases and J 0 bases, with 19 bases left between them. The CDR3 spans 18 residues. DNA of the CDR3: TGTGCCAGCAGTTCTTCCACCAAGTCCCCTTATAGCAATCAGCCCCAGCATTTT. This gives the protein CASSSSTKSPYSNQPQHF.